One and the same sample provided the 2 T cell receptor beta chains below, sequenced in a study of T cells in Graves' hyperthyroidism and ophthalmopathy. It was RNA transcripts that yielded the amplified TCR beta CDR3 regions. Researchers ran a first-round RT-PCR on the TCR CDR3 using the HTBI primer set. TCRdb used MiXCR to reprocess the multiplex PCR reads, holding one entry per CDR3 protein. In the table there are around 570,000 distinct CDR3 sequences, about 20% of which are singletons. The sequencing sample was made of blood. The origin of the receptors is a man aged 35 to 55 with Graves' ophthalmopathy.

Remarks on this clonotype: The junction and the germline gene differ at one end; a read error may be behind it. This chain joins TRBV4-1 and TRBJ2-7; 10 positions match TRBD2. Germline V CDR1 and CDR2: MGHRA, YSYEKL. The CDR3 is 15 amino acids. The CDR3 coding sequence is TGCGCCAGCAGCATGAGCGGGGGGGAGACCTACGAGCGGTACTTC. Its protein is CASSMSGGETYERYF.

The gene calls are TRBV19 and TRBJ1-1, with TRBD1 matching over 7 bases. The V gene's germline CDR1 is LNHDA and CDR2 SQIVND (reference sequence). Trimming cost V 5 bases and J 2 bases; bases outside gene matches: 8. This CDR3 comprises 15 residues. CDR3 coding DNA: TGTGCCAGTAGTCCAGGGACAGCTCTCAACACTGAAGCTTTCTTT. As protein: CASSPGTALNTEAFF.